This TCR beta chain was sequenced during a study of T cell responses to AZD1222 COVID-19 vaccine. Repertoires were generated with immunoSEQ multiplex PCR, while TCRdb's copy carries only in-frame clones and drops some. There are roughly 180,000 clones in the sample; about 93% occur only once, and under 1.1% lies in the top ten. Study findings and constraints: Only after the peak T cell response were repertoires sampled. Per reports, nearly half of all spike-specific TCRs target regions that are unmutated in variants. Clonal diversity was possibly underestimated, and the donors were mostly white British, with more females. Vaccine-related CD4 TCRs covered spike, predominating at 160-218 and 743-854.

The CDR3 has 15 amino acids. Germline CDR1 and CDR2: LNHDA and SQIVND (reference sequence). With 11 bases removed from V and 2 bases from J, the gap between germline ends came to 21 bases. Of note for this clone: The target antigen is unknown.

The sample in question was peripheral blood, obtained 28 days after the second dose of the MenACWY control vaccine. The chain links TRBV19 to TRBJ2-5; D may be TRBD1 or TRBD2 (6 bases each). This receptor was identified in an adult who received the MenACWY meningococcal vaccine as a control. The CDR3 loop reads CASRPNEGGQETQYF. In DNA form, the CDR3 reads TGTGCCTCCAGACCCAACGAAGGGGGGCAAGAGACCCAGTACTTC.